This entry is about one T cell receptor beta chain. Its antigen is currently unknown. The RNA, 0.5 to 1 ug, was put through reverse transcription using random hexamers. TCRdb itself ran the immunoSEQ multiplex PCR reads through MiXCR, one entry per CDR3 protein. Here the sample spans around 170,000 distinct CDR3 sequences, 95% being singletons. This entry is derived from a study of CD8 T cells in Susac syndrome. Negative magnetic isolation gave CD8+ and CD4+ cells; FACS enriched CD8+ TEMRA. Points from the study as a whole: Clonal expansion involving Susac CD8+ cells peaked in TEMRA cells and active patients.

The clonotype comes from a human donor with Susac syndrome. The sequencing sample was made of CD8+ T cells from PBMCs.

The CDR3 here is CASSVEGTSGRTDTQYF. CDR3 nucleotides: TGTGCCAGCAGCGTAGAAGGGACTAGCGGGAGAACAGATACGCAGTATTTT. This rearrangement joins TRBV9 to TRBJ2-3; 14 positions match TRBD2. CDR3 size: 17 residues. Trimming took 0 bases from V and 3 from J; bases not matched to a gene: 3. Germline V lookup: CDR1 SGDLS, CDR2 YYNGEE.